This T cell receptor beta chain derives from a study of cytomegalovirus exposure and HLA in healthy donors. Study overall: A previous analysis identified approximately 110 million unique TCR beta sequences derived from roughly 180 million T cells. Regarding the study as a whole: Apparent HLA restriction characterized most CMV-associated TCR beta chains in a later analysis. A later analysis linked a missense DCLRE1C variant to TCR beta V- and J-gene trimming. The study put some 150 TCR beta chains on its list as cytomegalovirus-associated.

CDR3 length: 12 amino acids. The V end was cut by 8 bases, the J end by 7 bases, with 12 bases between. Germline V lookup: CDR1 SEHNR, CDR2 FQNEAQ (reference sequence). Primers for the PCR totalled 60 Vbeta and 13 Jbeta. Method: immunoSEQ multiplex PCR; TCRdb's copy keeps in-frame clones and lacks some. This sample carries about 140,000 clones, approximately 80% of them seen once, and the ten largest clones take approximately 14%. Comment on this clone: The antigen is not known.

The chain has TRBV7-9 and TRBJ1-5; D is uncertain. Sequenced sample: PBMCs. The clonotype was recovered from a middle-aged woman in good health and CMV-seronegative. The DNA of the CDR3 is TGTGCCAGCGGCAAGGCGGGACAGCCCCAGCATTTT. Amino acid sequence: CASGKAGQPQHF.